This T cell receptor beta chain was profiled in a study of CD8+ T cells in alopecia areata. General study results and limits: Persistence in scalp and blood during tofacitinib was observed for many expanded lesional clones.

The treatment denotes: oral pan-JAK inhibitor, 5-10 mg twice daily. The CDR3 loop spans 12 amino acids. With 0 bases removed from V and 8 bases from J, the gap between germline ends came to 10 bases. Germline V gene data show CDR1 as SQVTM and CDR2 as ANQGSEA. RNA extraction was followed by reverse transcription into cDNA, which acted as the sequencing template. Assay: immunoSEQ multiplex PCR; the TCRdb copy retains only in-frame clones and omits some. This table has roughly 200,000 clones, about 53% appearing once. With regard to this clone: No antigen is known for it.

The TCR originated in a human donor with alopecia areata. Material: CD8+ T cells sorted from blood, obtained at week 24, from a patient treated with tofacitinib. This chain joins TRBV29-1 and TRBJ1-2, with unresolved D. Here the CDR3 reads CSVEDKKDGYTF. The CDR3 coding sequence is TGCAGCGTTGAAGATAAAAAGGACGGCTACACCTTC.